Following are 21 T cell receptor beta chains from one sample sequenced in a study of T cell repertoires in cytomegalovirus infection. Their antigens are not known. TCRdb recomputed calls from the reads with MiXCR, one row per CDR3 protein. This table has a few hundred thousand distinct CDR3 sequences, approximately 40% appearing once. Sequenced here: cultured PBMCs, sampled from culture after CMV antigen stimulation. Receptor source: a human donor in good health (CMV status not recorded). Some clones in this sample may be carry-over from other donors' samples.

This chain connects TRBV20-1 to TRBJ2-5, with TRBD2 identical over 7 bases. The J segment lost 5 bases and the V segment lost 0 bases, leaving 9 bases of the junction unmatched. The CDR3 sequence is 15 residues long. Germline-derived CDR1 and CDR2 are DFQATT and SNEGSKA (reference sequence). CDR3 region: CSARDGGLGSETQYF. DNA of the CDR3: TGCAGTGCTAGAGACGGAGGACTAGGATCCGAGACCCAGTACTTC.

This chain links TRBV4-1 with TRBJ2-6; D ambiguous. CDR1 is MGHRA, CDR2 YSYEKL, per germline. This CDR3 spans 16 amino acids. The ends were cut back, 2 bases at V and 4 bases at J, with 12 bases in the middle. CDR3 coding DNA: TGCGCCAGCAGCCAAAACACCGCTTCAGGGGCCAACGTCCTGACTTTC. Its protein is CASSQNTASGANVLTF.

The chain is built from TRBV20-1 and TRBJ1-1; weak D call: TRBD1 (5 bases). V lost 2 bases to trimming and J lost 9 bases, with 22 bases between them. Germline CDR1 and CDR2: DFQATT and SNEGSKA (reference sequence). The CDR3 is made up of 15 amino acids. CDR3 nucleotides: TGCAGTGCTAGAACGTGGGGGGACTTTAAAGACCAAGCTTTCTTT. Amino acids: CSARTWGDFKDQAFF.

V is TRBV7-9 and J is TRBJ1-5; a weak D match, TRBD1 (6 bases). V gave up 6 bases and J gave up 9 bases, with 18 bases separating them. Germline-derived CDR1 and CDR2 are SEHNR and FQNEAQ (reference sequence). The CDR3 loop spans 14 amino acids. CDR3 in amino acids: CASSSGPEGGPQHF. As DNA, the CDR3 is TGTGCCAGCAGTTCTGGCCCCGAGGGGGGGCCCCAGCATTTT.

This clonotype has a handful of counts. CDR3 residues: CASSPGQLSDTQYF. In DNA form, the CDR3 reads TGCGCCAGCAGCCCGGGACAGCTTTCAGATACGCAGTATTTT. The chain is built from TRBV4-3 and TRBJ2-3; 7 positions agree with TRBD1. This CDR3 contains 14 residues. The germline V gene has CDR1 LGHNA and CDR2 YSLEER. J lost 4 bases, V lost 4 bases, and 5 bases had no gene match.

V is TRBV7-2 and J is TRBJ2-7; TRBD1 matches 10 bases. Germline trimming cut 9 bases from V and 5 bases from J; bases unmatched to any gene: 7. This CDR3 spans 13 amino acids. The germline V gene encodes CDR1 SGHTA and CDR2 FQGNSA. DNA for the CDR3: TGTGCCAGTGGGGGGACAGGGGACCACGAGCAGTACTTC. It is translated as CASGGTGDHEQYF.

The V gene is TRBV7-2, the J gene TRBJ1-5; D remains ambiguous. Trimming left V 2 bases short and J 2 bases short, with 7 bases between. Germline V gives CDR1 SGHTA, CDR2 FQGNSA. This CDR3 contains 14 residues. In nucleotides, the CDR3 is TGTGCCAGCAGCTTAATCGCCGGCAATCAGCCCCAGCATTTT. This translates into CASSLIAGNQPQHF.

This clonotype has a handful of counts. This chain links TRBV7-2 with TRBJ2-7; 10 bases map to TRBD1. Germline V gene lookup returns CDR1 SGHTA and CDR2 FQGNSA. The junction had 6 bases not matched to a gene; V was cut back by 2 bases and J by 2 bases. The CDR3 covers 16 residues. The CDR3 here is CASSLLGTGEPYEQYF. The CDR3 DNA sequence: TGTGCCAGCAGCTTACTAGGGACAGGGGAGCCCTACGAGCAGTACTTC.

This clonotype was observed a handful of times. The chain has TRBV7-2 and TRBJ2-7; 7 bases are shared with TRBD2. The length of the CDR3 is 15 residues. Germline-derived CDR1 and CDR2 are SGHTA and FQGNSA. Unmatched junction bases numbered 8, after V lost 3 bases and J lost 3 bases. The CDR3 region is CASSFDAGDLYEQYF. The CDR3 coding sequence is TGTGCCAGCAGCTTCGATGCGGGGGACCTCTACGAGCAGTACTTC.

The chain is built from TRBV7-8 and TRBJ2-7, with 9 bases lining up with TRBD1. Germline V gene sequence: CDR1 SGHVS, CDR2 FQNEAQ. The CDR3 length is 17 residues. Unmatched junction bases numbered 14, after V lost 4 bases and J lost 4 bases. The CDR3 region has the DNA TGTGCCAGCAGCTCCTTTCTCCTAGGGACAGGGACGTACGAGCAGTACTTC. Translated: CASSSFLLGTGTYEQYF.

J is TRBJ2-7 and V is TRBV23-1, with D possibly being TRBD1 or TRBD2 (5 bases each). TRBV23-1 is recorded as an ORF, its role being uncertain. This CDR3 has 17 residues. V shed 3 bases and J shed 6 bases, with 24 bases lying between them. The CDR3 protein is CASSQSGAPARGPEQYF. In nucleotides, the CDR3 is TGCGCCAGCAGTCAGTCCGGGGCCCCGGCTAGGGGCCCCGAGCAGTACTTC.

The chain recombines TRBV5-4 with TRBJ2-1, with a possible D match to TRBD1 (5 bases). V was pared by 0 bases and J by 11 bases, with 12 bases between. The CDR3 loop spans 13 amino acids. Germline values: CDR1 SGHNT, CDR2 YYREEE (reference sequence). CDR3 in amino acids: CASSLGQPQKQFF. CDR3 coding DNA: TGTGCCAGCAGCTTGGGACAGCCACAAAAGCAGTTCTTC.

The rearrangement links TRBV20-1 to TRBJ1-1, with TRBD1 as a possible D gene (5 bases). V was trimmed by 6 bases and J by 2 bases, leaving 22 bases between them. Germline V gene lookup returns CDR1 DFQATT and CDR2 SNEGSKA (reference sequence). The CDR3 is 16 residues long. The CDR3 loop is CSARETEGFSNTEAFF. The CDR3 coding sequence is TGCAGTGCCAGGGAGACGGAAGGGTTTAGTAACACTGAAGCTTTCTTT.

This clonotype was observed a handful of times. The rearrangement uses TRBV6-2 or TRBV6-3 and TRBJ1-2; D is unclear. Trimming removed 5 bases from V and 9 bases from J, with 16 bases in between. The germline V gene encodes CDR1 MNHEY and CDR2 SVGEGT. The CDR3 has 13 amino acids. The CDR3, as DNA: TGTGCCAGCAGTGGATGGAGGGATGGACGCTACACCTTC. Amino acids: CASSGWRDGRYTF.

This clonotype was seen only a few times. The rearrangement links TRBV30 to TRBJ1-1; maybe TRBD1 (6 bases). CDR1 is GTSNPN and CDR2 is SVGIG in the germline V gene (reference sequence). The CDR3 contains 13 residues. Trimming took off 3 bases at V and 3 bases at J, with 11 bases between the two ends. The CDR3 DNA reads as TGTGCCTGGAGGCCGTCAGGGGACACTGAAGCTTTCTTT. Translated: CAWRPSGDTEAFF.

The rearrangement uses TRBV23-1 and TRBJ2-7, with D possibly called TRBD1 or TRBD2 (6 bases each). TRBV23-1 is filed as an ORF, its function uncertain. CDR3 size: 14 residues. The V end was cut by 6 bases, the J end by 5 bases, with 17 bases between. CDR3 sequence (DNA): TGCGCCAGCAGGGGGGGCGCAGGTGGCGACGAGCAGTACTTC. Its protein product is CASRGGAGGDEQYF.

The rearrangement joins TRBV19 to TRBJ2-1, with TRBD2 matching over 14 bases. The CDR3 sequence is 15 residues long. The trim removed 10 bases at V and 6 bases at J, leaving 8 bases unmatched. Germline loops: CDR1 LNHDA, CDR2 SQIVND (reference sequence). The CDR3 bases are TGTGCCACCCGGACTAGCGGGGGGAAAAGCAATGAGCAGTTCTTC. Its protein is CATRTSGGKSNEQFF.

Written as DNA, the CDR3 is TGTGCCAGCAGCTCCGCTAAGGGGGGGCAGTTCTTC. It yields the protein CASSSAKGGQFF. The chain carries TRBV7-2 and TRBJ2-1; either TRBD1 or TRBD2 may fit D (6 bases each). Germline V gene data show CDR1 as SGHTA and CDR2 as FQGNSA. Trimming pared 4 bases from V and 12 bases from J, leaving 13 bases between. This CDR3 contains 12 residues.

This clonotype was picked up a small number of times. V is TRBV7-6 and J is TRBJ1-5; D gene unclear. The CDR3 extends over 16 amino acids. CDR1 is SGHVS and CDR2 is FNYEAQ in the germline V gene. With 2 bases removed from V and 5 bases from J, the gap between germline ends came to 16 bases. The CDR3 sequence: CASSLRTVLAYQPQHF. In DNA, the CDR3 is TGTGCCAGCAGCTTAAGGACTGTGTTGGCGTATCAGCCCCAGCATTTT. Together with reference TRBV7-6 and TRBJ1-5, the CDR3 gives the full variable domain: GAGVSQSPRYKVTKRGQDVALRCDPISGHVSLYWYRQALGQGPEFLTYFNYEAQQDKSGLPNDRFSAERPEGSISTLTIQRTEQRDSAMYRCASSLRTVLAYQPQHFGDGTRLSIL.

This rearrangement joins TRBV6-6 to TRBJ2-2; TRBD1 matches at 8 bases. Germline V gene sequence: CDR1 MNHNY, CDR2 SVGAGI (reference sequence). The junction had 12 bases not matched to a gene; V was cut back by 5 bases and J by 4 bases. This CDR3 comprises 17 residues. The CDR3 loop reads CASSHPTGQGGTGELFF. The CDR3 DNA follows: TGTGCCAGCAGTCACCCAACTGGACAGGGAGGCACCGGGGAGCTGTTTTTT.

In this sample, this clonotype turned up many times. The chain carries TRBV12-3 or TRBV12-4 and TRBJ2-3; possibly TRBD2 for D (6 bases). The CDR3 runs to 14 residues. The ends were cut back, 6 bases at V and 2 bases at J, with 12 bases in the middle. The CDR3 loop is CASSLAPDTDTQYF. In DNA, the CDR3 is TGTGCCAGCAGCCTAGCGCCCGACACAGATACGCAGTATTTT.